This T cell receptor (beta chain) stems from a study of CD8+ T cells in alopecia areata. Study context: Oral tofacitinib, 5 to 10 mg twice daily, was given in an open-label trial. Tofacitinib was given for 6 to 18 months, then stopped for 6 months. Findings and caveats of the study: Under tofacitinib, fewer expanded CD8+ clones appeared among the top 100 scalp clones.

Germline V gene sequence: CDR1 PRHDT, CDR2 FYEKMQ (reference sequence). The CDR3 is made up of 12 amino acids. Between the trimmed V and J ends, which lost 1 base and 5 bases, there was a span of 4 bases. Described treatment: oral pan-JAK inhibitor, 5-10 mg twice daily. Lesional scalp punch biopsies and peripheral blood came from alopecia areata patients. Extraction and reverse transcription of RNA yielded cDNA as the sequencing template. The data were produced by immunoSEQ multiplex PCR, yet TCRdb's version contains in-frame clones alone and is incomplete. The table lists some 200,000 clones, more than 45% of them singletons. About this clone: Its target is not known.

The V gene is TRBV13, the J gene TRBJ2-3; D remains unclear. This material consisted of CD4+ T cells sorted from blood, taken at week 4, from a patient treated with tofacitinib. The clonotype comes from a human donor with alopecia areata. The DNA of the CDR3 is TGTGCCAGCAGCTTAGCTAAAGATACGCAGTATTTT. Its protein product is CASSLAKDTQYF.